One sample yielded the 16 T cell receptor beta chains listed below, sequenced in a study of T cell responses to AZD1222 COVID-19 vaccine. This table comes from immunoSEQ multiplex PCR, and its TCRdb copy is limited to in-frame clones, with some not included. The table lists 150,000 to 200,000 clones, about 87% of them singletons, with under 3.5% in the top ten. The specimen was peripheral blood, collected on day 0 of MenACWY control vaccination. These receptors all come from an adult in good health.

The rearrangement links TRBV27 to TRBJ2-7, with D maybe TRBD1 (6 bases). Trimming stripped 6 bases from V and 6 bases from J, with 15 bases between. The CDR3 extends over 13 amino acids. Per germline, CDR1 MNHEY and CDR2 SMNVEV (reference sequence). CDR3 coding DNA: TGTGCCAGCAGCGGGACAAGTATAGTCGAGCAGTACTTC. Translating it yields CASSGTSIVEQYF.

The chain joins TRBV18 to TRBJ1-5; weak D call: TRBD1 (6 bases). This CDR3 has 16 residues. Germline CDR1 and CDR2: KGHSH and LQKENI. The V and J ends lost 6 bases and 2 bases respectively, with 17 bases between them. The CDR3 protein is CASSPRSGAGNQPQHF. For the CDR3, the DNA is TGTGCCAGCTCCCCTCGGTCGGGGGCGGGCAATCAGCCCCAGCATTTT.

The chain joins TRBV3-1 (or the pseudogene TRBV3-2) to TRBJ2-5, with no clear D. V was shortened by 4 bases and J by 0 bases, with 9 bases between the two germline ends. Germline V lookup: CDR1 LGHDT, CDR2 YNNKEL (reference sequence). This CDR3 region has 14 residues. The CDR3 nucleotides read TGTGCCAGCAGCCTTATGACCGACCAAGAGACCCAGTACTTC. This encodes CASSLMTDQETQYF.

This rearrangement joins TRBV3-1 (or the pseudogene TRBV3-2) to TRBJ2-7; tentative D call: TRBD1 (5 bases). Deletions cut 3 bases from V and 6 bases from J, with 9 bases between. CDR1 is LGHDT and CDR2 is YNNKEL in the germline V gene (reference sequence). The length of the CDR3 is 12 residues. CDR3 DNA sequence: TGTGCCAGCAGCCAGGGGCAGATCGAGCAGTACTTC. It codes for CASSQGQIEQYF.

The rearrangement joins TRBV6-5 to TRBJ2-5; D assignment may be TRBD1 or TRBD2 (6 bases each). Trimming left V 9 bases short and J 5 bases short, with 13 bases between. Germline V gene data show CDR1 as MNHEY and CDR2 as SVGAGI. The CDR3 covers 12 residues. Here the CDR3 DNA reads TGTGCCAGTCGGGGGCAGGGTGAGACCCAGTACTTC. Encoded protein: CASRGQGETQYF.

CDR3 residues: CAISGTSGREGEQFF. The CDR3 DNA sequence: TGTGCCATCAGTGGAACTAGCGGGAGGGAAGGTGAGCAGTTCTTC. This rearrangement joins TRBV10-3 to TRBJ2-1; 13 nucleotides align to TRBD2. The CDR3 extends over 15 amino acids. The V segment lost 4 bases and the J segment 9 bases; nucleotides outside the gene matches: 6. Per the germline V gene, CDR1 is ENHRY and CDR2 is SYGVKD.

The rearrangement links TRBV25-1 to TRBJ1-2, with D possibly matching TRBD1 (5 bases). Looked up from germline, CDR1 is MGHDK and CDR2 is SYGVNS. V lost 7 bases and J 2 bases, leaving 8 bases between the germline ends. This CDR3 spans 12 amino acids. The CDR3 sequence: CASNRDNYGYTF. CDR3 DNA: TGTGCCAGCAACCGGGACAACTATGGCTACACCTTC.

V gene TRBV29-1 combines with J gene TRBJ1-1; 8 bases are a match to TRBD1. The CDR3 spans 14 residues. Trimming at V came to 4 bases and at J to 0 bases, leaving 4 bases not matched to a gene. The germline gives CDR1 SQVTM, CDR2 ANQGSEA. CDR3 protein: CSVGGQDMNTEAFF. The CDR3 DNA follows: TGCAGCGTTGGGGGACAGGATATGAACACTGAAGCTTTCTTT.

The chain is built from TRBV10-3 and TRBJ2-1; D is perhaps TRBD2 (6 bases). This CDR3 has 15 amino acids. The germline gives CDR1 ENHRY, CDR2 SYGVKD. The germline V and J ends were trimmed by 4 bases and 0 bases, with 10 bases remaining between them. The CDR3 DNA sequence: TGTGCCATCAGTGGGGTAGCGGCCTCCTACAATGAGCAGTTCTTC. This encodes CAISGVAASYNEQFF.

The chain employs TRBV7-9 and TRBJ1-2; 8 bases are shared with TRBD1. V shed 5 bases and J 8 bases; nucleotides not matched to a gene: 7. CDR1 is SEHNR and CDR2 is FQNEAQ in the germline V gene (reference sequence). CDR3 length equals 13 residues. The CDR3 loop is CASSREQGEGYTF. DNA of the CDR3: TGTGCCAGCAGCCGAGAACAGGGGGAAGGCTACACCTTC.

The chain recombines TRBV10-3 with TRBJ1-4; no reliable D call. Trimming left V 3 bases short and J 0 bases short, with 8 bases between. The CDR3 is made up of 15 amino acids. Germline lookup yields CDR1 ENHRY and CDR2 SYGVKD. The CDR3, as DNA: TGTGCCATCAGTGACAGGCTTGCAACTAATGAAAAACTGTTTTTT. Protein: CAISDRLATNEKLFF.

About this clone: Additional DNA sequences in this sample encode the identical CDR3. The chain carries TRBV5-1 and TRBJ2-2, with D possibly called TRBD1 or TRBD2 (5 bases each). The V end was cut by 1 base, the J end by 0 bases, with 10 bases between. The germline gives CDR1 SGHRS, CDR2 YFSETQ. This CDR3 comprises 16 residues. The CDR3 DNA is TGCGCCAGCAGCTTGTCCGGGACGGCGAACACCGGGGAGCTGTTTTTT. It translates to CASSLSGTANTGELFF.

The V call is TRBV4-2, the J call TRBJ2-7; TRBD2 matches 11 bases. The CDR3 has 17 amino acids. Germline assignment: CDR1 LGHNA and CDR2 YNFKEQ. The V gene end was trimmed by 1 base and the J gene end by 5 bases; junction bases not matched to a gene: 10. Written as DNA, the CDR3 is TGTGCCAGCAGCCAAGTTGGTAGGCTAGCGGGGGGCAACGAGCAGTACTTC. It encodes CASSQVGRLAGGNEQYF.

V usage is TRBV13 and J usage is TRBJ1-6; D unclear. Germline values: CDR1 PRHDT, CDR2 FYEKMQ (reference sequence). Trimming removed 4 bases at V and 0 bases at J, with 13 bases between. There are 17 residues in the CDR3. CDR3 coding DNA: TGTGCCAGCAGCTCCCTCCAAGGCACCTCCTATAATTCACCCCTCCACTTT. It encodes CASSSLQGTSYNSPLHF.

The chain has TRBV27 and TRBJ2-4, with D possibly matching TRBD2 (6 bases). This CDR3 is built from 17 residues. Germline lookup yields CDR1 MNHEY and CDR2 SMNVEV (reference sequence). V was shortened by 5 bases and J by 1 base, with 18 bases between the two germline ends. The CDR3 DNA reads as TGTGCCAGCAGTCTGAGGGGTCCGGGAGCGGCCAAAAACATTCAGTACTTC. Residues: CASSLRGPGAAKNIQYF.

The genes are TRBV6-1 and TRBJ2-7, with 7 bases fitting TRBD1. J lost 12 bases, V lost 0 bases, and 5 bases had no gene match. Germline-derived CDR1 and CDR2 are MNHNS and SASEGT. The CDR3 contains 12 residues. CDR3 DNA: TGTGCCAGCAGTGAAGCAGGGGGCGATCGGTACTTC. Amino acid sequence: CASSEAGGDRYF.